These 9 T cell receptor beta chains were sequenced from one sample in a study of blood T cell repertoires in COVID-19. The assay was immunoSEQ multiplex PCR, and TCRdb's table has in-frame clones only and misses some. The sample has 130,000 to 150,000 clones; roughly four fifths are singletons. Source material: peripheral blood. The receptors here all came from a human donor with acute or convalescent COVID-19. The donor label of this sample is uncertain.

The rearrangement joins TRBV30 to TRBJ2-3; D is perhaps TRBD2 (7 bases). V lost 4 bases, J lost 4 bases, and 18 bases lay in between. The germline V gene encodes CDR1 GTSNPN and CDR2 SVGIG (reference sequence). The CDR3 length is 15 residues. The CDR3 sequence: CAWTWGGARADTQYF. The DNA for the CDR3 is TGTGCCTGGACCTGGGGGGGGGCTAGGGCAGATACGCAGTATTTT.

The chain is built from TRBV6-6 and TRBJ1-1, with D unclear. CDR3 length equals 13 residues. V was cut by 2 bases and J by 2 bases, with 6 bases left in between. The V gene's germline CDR1 is MNHNY and CDR2 SVGAGI (reference sequence). The CDR3 loop is CASSYTENTEAFF. CDR3 in DNA: TGTGCCAGCAGTTACACAGAAAACACTGAAGCTTTCTTT.

This rearrangement joins TRBV24-1 to TRBJ1-2, with D possibly matching TRBD1 (6 bases). The germline CDR1 and CDR2 sequences are KGHDR and SFDVKD. The CDR3 covers 12 residues. Trimming removed 4 bases at V and 8 bases at J, with 10 bases between. CDR3 in amino acids: CATSEQGRGYTF. CDR3 DNA: TGTGCCACCAGTGAACAGGGTAGGGGCTACACCTTC.

This clone was detected a few times. The chain links TRBV28 to TRBJ1-2; TRBD1 matches 8 bases. V dropped 6 bases and J dropped 10; count of bases not matched to a gene: 10. Germline assignment: CDR1 MDHEN and CDR2 SYDVKM. This CDR3 comprises 13 residues. The CDR3 DNA reads as TGTGCCAGCAGCACGGGACAGGCAAGCGACTACACCTTC. Translation gives CASSTGQASDYTF.

This chain uses TRBV10-3 with TRBJ2-2, with D possibly TRBD2 on 5 matching bases. This CDR3 contains 12 residues. The ends were cut back, 10 bases at V and 6 bases at J, with 12 bases in the middle. In germline, CDR1 is ENHRY, CDR2 SYGVKD. CDR3 sequence reads: CATELEPGELFF. In nucleotides, the CDR3 is TGTGCCACGGAACTAGAGCCCGGGGAGCTGTTTTTT.

The V and J genes are TRBV18 and TRBJ1-2; TRBD1 might be the D (6 bases). CDR3 length: 13 amino acids. CDR1 is KGHSH, CDR2 LQKENI, per germline. The V and J ends lost 2 bases and 4 bases respectively, with 8 bases between them. Here the CDR3 DNA reads TGTGCCAGCTCACCAGCAGGGGTCTATGGCTACACCTTC. This codes for CASSPAGVYGYTF.

V usage is TRBV5-1 and J usage is TRBJ1-6; D gene uncertain. Trimming stripped 0 bases from V and 14 bases from J, with 18 bases between. The germline CDR1 and CDR2 sequences are SGHRS and YFSETQ. The CDR3 spans 15 residues. The CDR3 region has the DNA TGCGCCAGCAGCTTGGCCCTCCCGGACGGGGAGGCCCTCCACTTT. Its translation: CASSLALPDGEALHF.

The chain couples TRBV11-3 to TRBJ2-1; TRBD2 matches at 9 bases. V was clipped by 5 bases and J by 0 bases; unmatched bases: 11. The CDR3 covers 18 residues. CDR1 and CDR2 from the germline V gene are SGHNT and YENEEA. CDR3 sequence reads: CASSPKGAGGNSYNEQFF. CDR3 DNA: TGTGCCAGCAGCCCCAAGGGTGCGGGGGGGAACTCCTACAATGAGCAGTTCTTC.

J is TRBJ2-2 and V is TRBV19, with D possibly being TRBD1 (6 bases). The CDR3 is 15 amino acids. Between the trimmed V and J ends, which lost 7 bases and 3 bases, there was a span of 15 bases. Germline V gene sequence: CDR1 LNHDA, CDR2 SQIVND (reference sequence). CDR3 sequence (DNA): TGTGCCAGTATCCCCTCACAGGGTGACACCGGGGAGCTGTTTTTT. Translating it yields CASIPSQGDTGELFF.